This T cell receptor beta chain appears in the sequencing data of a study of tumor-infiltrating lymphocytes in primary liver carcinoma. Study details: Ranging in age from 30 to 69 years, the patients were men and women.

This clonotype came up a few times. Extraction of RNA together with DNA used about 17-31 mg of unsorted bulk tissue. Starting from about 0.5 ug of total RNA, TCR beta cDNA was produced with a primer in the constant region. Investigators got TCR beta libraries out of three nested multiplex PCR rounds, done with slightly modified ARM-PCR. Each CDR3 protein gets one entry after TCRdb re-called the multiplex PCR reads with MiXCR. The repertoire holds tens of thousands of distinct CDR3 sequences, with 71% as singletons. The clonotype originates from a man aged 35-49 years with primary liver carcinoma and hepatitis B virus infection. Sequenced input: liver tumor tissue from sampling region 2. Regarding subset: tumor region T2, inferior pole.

This CDR3 is CASSGPGSGNEQFF. CDR3 nucleotides: TGTGCCAGCAGCGGACCTGGTAGCGGGAATGAGCAGTTCTTC. J is TRBJ2-1 and V is TRBV7-9; 7 nucleotides align to TRBD2. The trim removed 5 bases at V and 7 bases at J, leaving 8 bases unmatched. The CDR3 runs 14 residues. Germline V gene data show CDR1 as SEHNR and CDR2 as FQNEAQ (reference sequence).